This TCR beta chain was profiled in a study of blood T cell repertoires in COVID-19. Study in general: Samples taken during acute and convalescent COVID-19 were collected in the United States, Italy and Spain. T cells, B-cell-depleted T cells, or PBMCs supplied cDNA or gDNA.

Some clones are missing from TCRdb's copy, which holds only in-frame ones; the method was immunoSEQ multiplex PCR. The sample records under 250,000 clones, around 88% being singletons. Between the trimmed V and J ends, which lost 3 bases and 4 bases, there was a span of 12 bases. The CDR3 length is 13 residues. The germline V gene encodes CDR1 SQVTM and CDR2 ANQGSEA. The sample taken for sequencing was peripheral blood. V and J are TRBV29-1 and TRBJ1-1, with D possibly being TRBD1 (5 bases). This clonotype was obtained from a man aged 80 or over with acute or convalescent COVID-19. Here the CDR3 reads CSVDGGFGTEAFF. CDR3 nucleotide sequence: TGCAGCGTTGACGGGGGGTTCGGCACTGAAGCTTTCTTT.